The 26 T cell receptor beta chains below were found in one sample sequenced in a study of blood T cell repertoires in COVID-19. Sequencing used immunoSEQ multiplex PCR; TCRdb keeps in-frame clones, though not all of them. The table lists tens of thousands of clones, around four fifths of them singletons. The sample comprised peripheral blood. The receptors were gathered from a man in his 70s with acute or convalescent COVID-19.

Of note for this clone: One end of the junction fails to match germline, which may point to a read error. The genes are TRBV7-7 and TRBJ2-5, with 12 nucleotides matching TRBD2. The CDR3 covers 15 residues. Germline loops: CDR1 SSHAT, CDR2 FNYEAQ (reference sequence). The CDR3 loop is CASSSSGGATKTQYF. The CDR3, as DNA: TGTGCTAGCAGCTCTAGCGGGGGGGCCACTAAGACCCAGTACTTC.

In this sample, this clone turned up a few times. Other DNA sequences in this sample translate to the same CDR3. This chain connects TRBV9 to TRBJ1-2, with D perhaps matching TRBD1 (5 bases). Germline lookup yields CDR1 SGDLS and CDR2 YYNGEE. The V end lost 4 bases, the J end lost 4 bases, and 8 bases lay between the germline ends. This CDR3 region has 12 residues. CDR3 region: CASSRDSYGYTF. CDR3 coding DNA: TGTGCCAGCAGCCGAGACAGCTATGGCTACACCTTC. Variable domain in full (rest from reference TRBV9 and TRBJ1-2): DSGVTQTPKHLITATGQRVTLRCSPRSGDLSVYWYQQSLDQGLQFLIQYYNGEERAKGNILERFSAQQFPDLHSELNLSSLELGDSALYFCASSRDSYGYTFGSGTRLTVV.

The CDR3 coding sequence is TGTGCCAGCAGTGAGACGCACAGGGATGCCAAAAACATTCAGTACTTC. Protein sequence: CASSETHRDAKNIQYF. This rearrangement joins TRBV2 to TRBJ2-4; TRBD1 is a possible D gene (6 bases). Trimming pared 3 bases from V and 1 base from J, leaving 13 bases between. Germline V gives CDR1 SNHLY, CDR2 FYNNEI. CDR3 size: 16 residues.

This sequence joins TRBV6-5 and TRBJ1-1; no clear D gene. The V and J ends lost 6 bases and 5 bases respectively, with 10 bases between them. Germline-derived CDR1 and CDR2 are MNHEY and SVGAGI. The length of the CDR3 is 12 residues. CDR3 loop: CASSGRRTEAFF. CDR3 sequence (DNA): TGTGCCAGCAGCGGGAGGCGGACTGAAGCTTTCTTT.

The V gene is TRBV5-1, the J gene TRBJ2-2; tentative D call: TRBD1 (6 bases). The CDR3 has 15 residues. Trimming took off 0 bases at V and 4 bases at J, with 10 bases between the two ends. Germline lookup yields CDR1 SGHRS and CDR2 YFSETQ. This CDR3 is CASSLGPRGTGELFF. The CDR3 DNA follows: TGCGCCAGCAGCTTGGGCCCCAGGGGCACCGGGGAGCTGTTTTTT.

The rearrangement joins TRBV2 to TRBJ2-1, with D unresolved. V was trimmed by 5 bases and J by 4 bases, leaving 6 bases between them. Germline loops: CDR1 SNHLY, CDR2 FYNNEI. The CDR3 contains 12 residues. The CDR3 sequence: CASSTTYNEQFF. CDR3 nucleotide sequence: TGTGCCAGCAGTACGACTTACAATGAGCAGTTCTTC.

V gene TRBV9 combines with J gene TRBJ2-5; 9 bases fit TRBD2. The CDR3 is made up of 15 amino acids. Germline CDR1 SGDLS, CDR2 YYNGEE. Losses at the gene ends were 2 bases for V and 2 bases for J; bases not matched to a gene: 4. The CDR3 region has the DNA TGTGCCAGCAGCGTCCTAGCGGGGACACAAGAGACCCAGTACTTC. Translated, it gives CASSVLAGTQETQYF. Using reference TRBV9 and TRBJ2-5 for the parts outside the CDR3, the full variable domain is DSGVTQTPKHLITATGQRVTLRCSPRSGDLSVYWYQQSLDQGLQFLIQYYNGEERAKGNILERFSAQQFPDLHSELNLSSLELGDSALYFCASSVLAGTQETQYFGPGTRLLVL.

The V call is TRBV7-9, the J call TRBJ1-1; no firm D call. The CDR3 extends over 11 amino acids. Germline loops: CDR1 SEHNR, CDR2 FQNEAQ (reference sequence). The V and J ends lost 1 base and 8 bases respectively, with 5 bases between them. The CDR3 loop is CASSLGEEAFF. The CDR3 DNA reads TGTGCCAGCAGCTTAGGCGAGGAAGCTTTCTTT.

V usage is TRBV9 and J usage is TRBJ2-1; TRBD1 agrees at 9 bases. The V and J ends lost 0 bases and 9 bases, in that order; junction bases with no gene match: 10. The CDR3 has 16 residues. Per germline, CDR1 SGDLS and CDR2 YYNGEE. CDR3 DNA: TGTGCCAGCAGCGTAGCCGGACAGGGGTCTTACGGTGAGCAGTTCTTC. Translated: CASSVAGQGSYGEQFF.

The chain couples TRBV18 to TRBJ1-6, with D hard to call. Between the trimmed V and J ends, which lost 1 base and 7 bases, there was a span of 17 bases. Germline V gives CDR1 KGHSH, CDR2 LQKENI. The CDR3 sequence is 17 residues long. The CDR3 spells CASSPLGRIAENSPLHF. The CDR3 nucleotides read TGTGCCAGCTCACCACTAGGGAGGATCGCGGAAAATTCACCCCTCCACTTT.

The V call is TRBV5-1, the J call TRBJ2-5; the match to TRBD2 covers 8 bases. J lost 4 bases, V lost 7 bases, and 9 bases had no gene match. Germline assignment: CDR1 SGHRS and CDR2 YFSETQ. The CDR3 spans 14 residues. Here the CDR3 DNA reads TGCGCCAGCGGTTCGAGCGGGGGCAGAGAGACCCAGTACTTC. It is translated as CASGSSGGRETQYF.

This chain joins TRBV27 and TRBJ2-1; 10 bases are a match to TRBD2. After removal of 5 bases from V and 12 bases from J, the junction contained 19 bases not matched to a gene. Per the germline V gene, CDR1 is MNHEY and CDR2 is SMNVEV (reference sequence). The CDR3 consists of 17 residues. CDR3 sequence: CASSPRRLAGPPRGQFF. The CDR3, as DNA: TGTGCCAGCAGTCCGAGGCGACTAGCGGGTCCCCCACGGGGGCAGTTCTTC.

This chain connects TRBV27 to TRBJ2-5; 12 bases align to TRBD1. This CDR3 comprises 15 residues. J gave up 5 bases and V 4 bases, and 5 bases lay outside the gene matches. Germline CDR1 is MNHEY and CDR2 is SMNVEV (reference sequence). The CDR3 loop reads CASSSGQGAVETQYF. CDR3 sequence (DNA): TGTGCCAGCAGTTCGGGACAGGGGGCGGTGGAGACCCAGTACTTC.

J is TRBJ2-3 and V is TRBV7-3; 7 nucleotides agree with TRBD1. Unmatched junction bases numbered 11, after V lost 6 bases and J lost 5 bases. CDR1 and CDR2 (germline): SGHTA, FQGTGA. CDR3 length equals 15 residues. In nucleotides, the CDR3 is TGTGCCAGCAGTTTGACAACAGGGGCCGGAGATACGCAGTATTTT. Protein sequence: CASSLTTGAGDTQYF. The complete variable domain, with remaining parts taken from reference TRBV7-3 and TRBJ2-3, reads GAGVSQTPSNKVTEKGKYVELRCDPISGHTALYWYRQSLGQGPEFLIYFQGTGAADDSGLPNDRFFAVRPEGSVSTLKIQRTERGDSAVYLCASSLTTGAGDTQYFGPGTRLTVL.

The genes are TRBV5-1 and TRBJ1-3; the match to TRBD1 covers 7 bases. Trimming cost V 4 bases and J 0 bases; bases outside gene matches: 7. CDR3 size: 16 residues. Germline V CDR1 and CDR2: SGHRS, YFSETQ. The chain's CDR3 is CASSLDRPLSGNTIYF. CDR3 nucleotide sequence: TGCGCCAGCAGCCTGGACAGGCCCCTCTCTGGAAACACCATATATTTT.

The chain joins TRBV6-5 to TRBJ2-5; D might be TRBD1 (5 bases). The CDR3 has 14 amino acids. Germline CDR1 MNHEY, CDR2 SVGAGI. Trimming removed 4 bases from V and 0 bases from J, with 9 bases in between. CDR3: CASSWRQNQETQYF. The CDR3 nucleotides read TGTGCCAGCAGTTGGAGACAGAACCAAGAGACCCAGTACTTC.

The CDR3 sequence: CASCPGGANEKLFF. CDR3 sequence (DNA): TGTGCCAGCTGCCCGGGTGGAGCTAATGAAAAACTGTTTTTT. The rearrangement uses TRBV2 and TRBJ1-4; unclear D gene. The germline gives CDR1 SNHLY, CDR2 FYNNEI. V lost 8 bases and J 3 bases, leaving 13 bases between the germline ends. The CDR3 covers 14 residues.

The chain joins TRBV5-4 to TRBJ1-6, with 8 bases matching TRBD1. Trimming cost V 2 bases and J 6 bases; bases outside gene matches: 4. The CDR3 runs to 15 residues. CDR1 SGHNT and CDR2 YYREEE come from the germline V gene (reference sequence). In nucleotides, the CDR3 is TGTGCCAGCAGCTTCCGACAGGGGAGTAATTCACCCCTCCACTTT. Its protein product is CASSFRQGSNSPLHF.

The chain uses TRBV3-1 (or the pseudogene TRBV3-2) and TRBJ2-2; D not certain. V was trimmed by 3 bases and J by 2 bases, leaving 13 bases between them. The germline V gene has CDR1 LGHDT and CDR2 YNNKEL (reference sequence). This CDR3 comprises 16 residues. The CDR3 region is CASSHPYRVNTGELFF. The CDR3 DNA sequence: TGTGCCAGCAGCCACCCCTACCGGGTCAACACCGGGGAGCTGTTTTTT.

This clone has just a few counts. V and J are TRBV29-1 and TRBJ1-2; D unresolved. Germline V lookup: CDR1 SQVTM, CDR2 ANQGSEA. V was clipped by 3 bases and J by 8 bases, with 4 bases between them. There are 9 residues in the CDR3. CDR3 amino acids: CSVDEGYTF. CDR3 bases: TGCAGCGTTGATGAGGGCTACACCTTC. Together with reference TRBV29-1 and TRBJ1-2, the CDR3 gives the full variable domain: SAVISQKPSRDICQRGTSLTIQCQVDSQVTMMFWYRQQPGQSLTLIATANQGSEATYESGFVIDKFPISRPNLTFSTLTVSNMSPEDSSIYLCSVDEGYTFGSGTRLTVV.

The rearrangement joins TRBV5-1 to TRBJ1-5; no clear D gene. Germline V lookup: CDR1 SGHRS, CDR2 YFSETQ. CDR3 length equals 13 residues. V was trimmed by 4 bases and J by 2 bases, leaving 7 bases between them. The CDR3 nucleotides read TGCGCCAGCAGCCCCCGGGGCAATCAGCCCCAGCATTTT. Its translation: CASSPRGNQPQHF.

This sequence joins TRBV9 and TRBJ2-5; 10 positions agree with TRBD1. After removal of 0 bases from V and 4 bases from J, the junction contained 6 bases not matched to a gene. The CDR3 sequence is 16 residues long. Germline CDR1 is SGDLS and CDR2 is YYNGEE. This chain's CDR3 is CASSVAWDRGRETQYF. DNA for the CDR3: TGTGCCAGCAGCGTAGCCTGGGACAGGGGAAGAGAGACCCAGTACTTC.

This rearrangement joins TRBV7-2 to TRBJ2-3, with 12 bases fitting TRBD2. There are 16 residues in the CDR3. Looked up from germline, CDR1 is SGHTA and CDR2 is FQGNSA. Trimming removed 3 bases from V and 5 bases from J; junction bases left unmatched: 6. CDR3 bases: TGTGCCAGCAGCTTTGGGCTAGCGGGGGGGGAAGATACGCAGTATTTT. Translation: CASSFGLAGGEDTQYF.

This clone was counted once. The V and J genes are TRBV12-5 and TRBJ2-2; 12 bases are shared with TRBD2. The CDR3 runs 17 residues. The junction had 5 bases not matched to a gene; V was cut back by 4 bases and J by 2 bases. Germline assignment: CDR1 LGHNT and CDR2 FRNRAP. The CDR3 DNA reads TGTGCTAGTGGTTCCCGACTAGCGGGGGTAAACACCGGGGAGCTGTTTTTT. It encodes CASGSRLAGVNTGELFF.

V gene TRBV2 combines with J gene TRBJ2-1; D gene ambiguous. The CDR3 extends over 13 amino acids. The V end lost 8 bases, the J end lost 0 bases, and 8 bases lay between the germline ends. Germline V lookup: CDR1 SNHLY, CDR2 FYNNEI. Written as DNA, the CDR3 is TGTGCCAGCTCTAAAAGCTCCTACAATGAGCAGTTCTTC. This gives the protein CASSKSSYNEQFF.

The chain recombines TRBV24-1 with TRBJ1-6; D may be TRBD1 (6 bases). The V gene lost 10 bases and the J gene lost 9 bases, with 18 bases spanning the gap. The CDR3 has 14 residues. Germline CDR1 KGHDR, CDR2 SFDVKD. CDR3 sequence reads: CATYSGAPPSPLHF. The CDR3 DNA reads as TGTGCCACATACTCAGGGGCTCCCCCTTCACCCCTCCACTTT.